These T cell receptor beta chains were read from a single sample in a study of shared clonotypes between healthy human individuals. This table comes from immunoSEQ multiplex PCR, and its TCRdb copy is limited to in-frame clones, with some not included. The data show millions of clones, approximately 95% seen once. The specimen was naive CD4+ T cells from PBMCs. All receptors derive from a young man in good health. Some clones in this sample may be carry-over from other donors' samples. Both conserved end residues are part of each CDR3. Each record gives: clone size, J gene, V gene, D gene, CDR3 DNA, CDR3 protein. The D gene is left open where the match is weak. Expanded clones are given a class, and other clones once, few, many or no size at all.

clone_size: -
j_call: TRBJ2-7
v_call: TRBV28
d_call: -
cdr3_nt: TGTGCCAGCAGTTTAGGGGTAGCCTACGAGCAGTACTTC
cdr3_aa: CASSLGVAYEQYF

clone_size: -
j_call: TRBJ2-1
v_call: TRBV10-3
d_call: -
cdr3_nt: TGTGCCATCGCAGGTGGGGGAGCAGGCCAAGAGTTCTTC
cdr3_aa: CAIAGGGAGQEFF

clone_size: -
j_call: TRBJ1-3
v_call: TRBV6-5
d_call: -
cdr3_nt: TGTGCCAGCAGTTACCGCCGGCCCTCTGGAAACACCATATATTTT
cdr3_aa: CASSYRRPSGNTIYF

clone_size: -
j_call: TRBJ2-2
v_call: TRBV5-1
d_call: -
cdr3_nt: TGCGCCAGCAGCTTGGATTCATCGGCTAGCGGACAGAGCGGGGAGCTGTTTTTT
cdr3_aa: CASSLDSSASGQSGELFF

clone_size: -
j_call: TRBJ1-1
v_call: TRBV6-1
d_call: TRBD1
cdr3_nt: TGTGCCAGCGACAGGGAGACCACTGAAGCTTTCTTT
cdr3_aa: CASDRETTEAFF

clone_size: -
j_call: TRBJ2-5
v_call: TRBV19
d_call: TRBD1
cdr3_nt: TGTGCCAGTAGTATTTGGACAGGCTATTACCAAGAGACCCAGTACTTC
cdr3_aa: CASSIWTGYYQETQYF

clone_size: -
j_call: TRBJ2-7
v_call: TRBV5-1
d_call: TRBD1
cdr3_nt: TGCGCCAGCAGCATTGGAGGGACAGGGGCCTACGAGCAGTACTTC
cdr3_aa: CASSIGGTGAYEQYF

clone_size: -
j_call: TRBJ1-1
v_call: TRBV6-5
d_call: TRBD1
cdr3_nt: TGTGCCAGCAGTTCCGACAGGGGCCGCGTTTACGGAGCTTTCTTT
cdr3_aa: CASSSDRGRVYGAFF

clone_size: few
j_call: TRBJ1-2
v_call: TRBV7-3
d_call: -
cdr3_nt: TGTGCCAGCAGCTTCAGGGGAGGTTATGGCTACACCTTC
cdr3_aa: CASSFRGGYGYTF

clone_size: -
j_call: TRBJ2-1
v_call: TRBV27
d_call: TRBD2
cdr3_nt: TGTGCCAGCAGGACCATAGCGGGAGTGGGTTTCAATGAGCAGTTCTTC
cdr3_aa: CASRTIAGVGFNEQFF

clone_size: -
j_call: TRBJ2-1
v_call: TRBV29-1
d_call: -
cdr3_nt: TGCAGCGTTGAAGTCACGCCCGGGAGTCCCGATGATAATGAGCAGTTCTTC
cdr3_aa: CSVEVTPGSPDDNEQFF

clone_size: -
j_call: TRBJ2-3
v_call: TRBV7-2
d_call: -
cdr3_nt: TGTGCCAGCAGATATCAACCGATGGGGTCAGATACGCAGTATTTT
cdr3_aa: CASRYQPMGSDTQYF

clone_size: -
j_call: TRBJ2-3
v_call: TRBV28
d_call: -
cdr3_nt: TGTGCCAGCAGTTTAGAGACGCCCTACACAGATACGCAGTATTTT
cdr3_aa: CASSLETPYTDTQYF

clone_size: -
j_call: TRBJ2-2
v_call: TRBV10-2
d_call: -
cdr3_nt: TGCGCCAGCAGTTTCCCCAGCGGCTGGAACACCGGGGAGCTGTTTTTT
cdr3_aa: CASSFPSGWNTGELFF

clone_size: -
j_call: TRBJ2-5
v_call: TRBV9
d_call: TRBD2
cdr3_nt: TGTGCCAGCAGCGTAGGGGCGGGACTAGCGGGAAAAGAGACCCAGTACTTC
cdr3_aa: CASSVGAGLAGKETQYF

clone_size: -
j_call: TRBJ1-1
v_call: TRBV9
d_call: -
cdr3_nt: TGTGCCAGCAGCGGGCAGATGAACACTGAAGCTTTCTTT
cdr3_aa: CASSGQMNTEAFF

clone_size: -
j_call: TRBJ2-2
v_call: TRBV4-1
d_call: -
cdr3_nt: TGCGCCACCAAACCCCAGGGACTCCCGGCAAAGGCCGGGGAGCTGTTTTTT
cdr3_aa: CATKPQGLPAKAGELFF

clone_size: -
j_call: TRBJ1-2
v_call: TRBV5-4
d_call: -
cdr3_nt: TGTGCCAGCAGCTTGGAGTCAGCCAGCTTCTACTATGGCTACACCTTC
cdr3_aa: CASSLESASFYYGYTF

clone_size: -
j_call: TRBJ2-1
v_call: TRBV9
d_call: TRBD2
cdr3_nt: TGTGCCAGCAGCGTCAGGAGCGGGAGCTCGGATCCTGAGCAGTTCTTC
cdr3_aa: CASSVRSGSSDPEQFF

clone_size: -
j_call: TRBJ2-7
v_call: TRBV28
d_call: TRBD2
cdr3_nt: TGTGCCAGCAGCTCGACGGGACTAGCGTACGAGCAGTACTTC
cdr3_aa: CASSSTGLAYEQYF

clone_size: -
j_call: TRBJ2-3
v_call: TRBV10-3
d_call: -
cdr3_nt: TGTGCCATCAGCCCGAGCGGGTCTAGCACAGATACGCAGTATTTT
cdr3_aa: CAISPSGSSTDTQYF

clone_size: -
j_call: TRBJ2-6
v_call: TRBV2
d_call: -
cdr3_nt: TGTGCCAGCAACGGGGGGCGGTGGGCCAACGTCCTGACTTTC
cdr3_aa: CASNGGRWANVLTF

clone_size: -
j_call: TRBJ1-2
v_call: TRBV18
d_call: -
cdr3_nt: TGTGCCAGCTCACCACGAACAGCCCCTAACTATGGCTACACCTTC
cdr3_aa: CASSPRTAPNYGYTF

clone_size: -
j_call: TRBJ2-4
v_call: TRBV4-3
d_call: -
cdr3_nt: TGCGCCAGCAGCCAAGATCTAGGGGACATTCAGTACTTC
cdr3_aa: CASSQDLGDIQYF

clone_size: -
j_call: TRBJ2-1
v_call: TRBV7-2
d_call: TRBD1
cdr3_nt: TGTGCCAGCAGCCCCGAGACAGGGGGCTTGTATGAGCAGTTCTTC
cdr3_aa: CASSPETGGLYEQFF

clone_size: -
j_call: TRBJ2-4
v_call: TRBV29-1
d_call: -
cdr3_nt: TGCAGCGTTGAACACACGGCAAACATTCAGTACTTC
cdr3_aa: CSVEHTANIQYF

clone_size: -
j_call: TRBJ2-7
v_call: TRBV11-2
d_call: TRBD1
cdr3_nt: TGTGCCAGCAGCTCCCAAGACAGGGGCAGTATCCTCGAGCAGTACTTC
cdr3_aa: CASSSQDRGSILEQYF

clone_size: -
j_call: TRBJ2-5
v_call: TRBV5-1
d_call: TRBD1
cdr3_nt: TGCGCCAGCAGCCCAGGGGGAGTTACAGAGACCCAGTACTTC
cdr3_aa: CASSPGGVTETQYF

clone_size: -
j_call: TRBJ2-5
v_call: TRBV5-1
d_call: TRBD1
cdr3_nt: TGCGCCAGCAGCGTTCGCCGGGACAGCAAAGAGACCCAGTACTTC
cdr3_aa: CASSVRRDSKETQYF

clone_size: -
j_call: TRBJ2-3
v_call: TRBV2
d_call: -
cdr3_nt: TGTGCCAGCACGGGGGGAGGGGGATCAGATACGCAGTATTTT
cdr3_aa: CASTGGGGSDTQYF

clone_size: -
j_call: TRBJ2-1
v_call: TRBV7-9
d_call: TRBD2
cdr3_nt: TGTGCCAGCAGCCAGAGGCTAGCGGGCTACAATGAGCAGTTCTTC
cdr3_aa: CASSQRLAGYNEQFF

clone_size: -
j_call: TRBJ2-3
v_call: TRBV5-4
d_call: TRBD2
cdr3_nt: TGTGCCAGCCAACTAGCGGGGTTCACAGATACGCAGTATTTT
cdr3_aa: CASQLAGFTDTQYF

clone_size: -
j_call: TRBJ2-7
v_call: TRBV4-3
d_call: TRBD1
cdr3_nt: TGCGCCAGCAGCCAAGGATCAACAGGGGGCTACGAGCAGTACTTC
cdr3_aa: CASSQGSTGGYEQYF

clone_size: once
j_call: TRBJ1-2
v_call: TRBV27
d_call: TRBD1
cdr3_nt: TGTGCCAGCAGTTTAGGACAGGGCCATTACTATGGCTACACCTTC
cdr3_aa: CASSLGQGHYYGYTF

clone_size: -
j_call: TRBJ1-2
v_call: TRBV5-1
d_call: TRBD1
cdr3_nt: TGCGCCAGCAGCTTGGCCGTAAAGGCAGGGGGAAACTATGGCTACACCTTC
cdr3_aa: CASSLAVKAGGNYGYTF

clone_size: -
j_call: TRBJ2-1
v_call: TRBV11-2
d_call: TRBD2
cdr3_nt: TGTGCCAGCAGCATTAAGCCACTAGCGGGTTTTGAGCAGTTCTTC
cdr3_aa: CASSIKPLAGFEQFF